This is a list of T cell receptor beta chains from one sample in a study of Graves' ophthalmopathy and Graves' hyperthyroidism. Using its own MiXCR run on the multiplex PCR reads, TCRdb lists one record per CDR3 protein. In the table there are 350,000 or so distinct CDR3 sequences, 15% to 20% of which are singletons. Sequencing used peripheral blood. These receptors came from an adult man with Graves' ophthalmopathy. CDR3s include the opening cysteine and the closing phenylalanine or tryptophan. Fields, in order: V gene, clone size, D gene, J gene, CDR3 DNA, CDR3 protein. The D gene is left open where the match is weak. Some rows have no size entry. The others give once, few or many, or a class for an expanded clone.

>TRBV28|-|TRBD1|TRBJ1-1
TGTGCCAGCAGTCGGACAGGGGGAAGGGGGGTCACTGAAGCTTTCTTT
CASSRTGGRGVTEAFF
>TRBV12-3/TRBV12-4|many|-|TRBJ2-5
TGTGCCAGCAGCAATTACGATCAGCGGACCCAGTACTTC
CASSNYDQRTQYF
>TRBV19|many|-|TRBJ1-1
TGTGCCAGTACCCAGGCCGGGACGGTCGGTAGAGCTTTCTTT
CASTQAGTVGRAFF
>TRBV6-1|-|TRBD1|TRBJ2-2
TGTGCGATCCTAGGGACAGGGGGCATCGGGGAGCTGTTTTTT
CAILGTGGIGELFF
>TRBV6-1|many|-|TRBJ1-2
TGTGCCAGCTCCAGTCTCCGCTATGGCTACACCTTC
CASSSLRYGYTF
>TRBV3-1|many|TRBD1|TRBJ1-1
TGTGCCAGCAGACAGGGGGCTAGGTGGACTGAAGCTTTCTTT
CASRQGARWTEAFF
>TRBV11-2|-|TRBD2|TRBJ2-3
TGTGCCAGCAGCCCTGCTAGCGGGGATATCCCAGATACGCAGTATTTT
CASSPASGDIPDTQYF
>TRBV18|-|-|TRBJ2-2
TGTGCCAGCTCACCCGGGACACCCTCCGGGGAGCTGTTTTTT
CASSPGTPSGELFF
>TRBV28|many|-|TRBJ2-5
TGTGCCAGCACTTCCACTGGAACCCAGTACTTC
CASTSTGTQYF
>TRBV4-3|-|-|TRBJ2-7
TGCGCCAGCTCTATCAAAGTGATGATGAGCGGTACCTACGAGCAGTCCTTC
CASSIKVMMSGTYEQSF
>TRBV12-3/TRBV12-4|-|-|TRBJ1-2
TGTGCCAGCAGTTTTGGGTGGCAGGGGACCTATGGCTACACCTTC
CASSFGWQGTYGYTF
>TRBV12-3/TRBV12-4|many|-|TRBJ1-2
TGTGCCAGCAACCGTTGGGGCAGGGATACTGGCTACACCTTC
CASNRWGRDTGYTF
>TRBV30|many|-|TRBJ1-2
TGTGCCTGGAGTGAGGGAACTAACTATGGCTACACCTTC
CAWSEGTNYGYTF
>TRBV24-1|many|-|TRBJ2-3
TGTGCCACCAGTGATTTGCAAGGGGCAGATACGCAGTATTTT
CATSDLQGADTQYF
>TRBV12-3/TRBV12-4|-|-|TRBJ2-7
TGTGCCAGCAGTCCCGATCAACTCTACGAGCAGTACTTC
CASSPDQLYEQYF
>TRBV20-1|many|TRBD2|TRBJ2-7
TGCAGTGCGCTTACTAGCGGGGGGATCTACGAGCAGTACTTC
CSALTSGGIYEQYF
>TRBV20-1|many|TRBD2|TRBJ2-7
TGCAGTGCGACCTCTCTAGCGGGCGACTCCTACGAGCAGTACTTC
CSATSLAGDSYEQYF
>TRBV6-2/TRBV6-3|many|-|TRBJ2-2
TGTGCCAGCAGTTACGCGCACTCAGGCAGGGGAGTAACCGGGGAGCTGTTTTTT
CASSYAHSGRGVTGELFF
>TRBV20-1|many|TRBD1|TRBJ1-2
TGCAGTGCTAGACGACAGGGGACTAACTATGGCTACACCTTC
CSARRQGTNYGYTF
>TRBV30|many|-|TRBJ1-2
TGTGCCTGGGTTGACCGGGGCTCGGATGGCTACACCTTC
CAWVDRGSDGYTF
>TRBV20-1|many|TRBD1|TRBJ2-7
TGCAGTGCCTGGGACAGGGTCTACGAGCAGTACTTC
CSAWDRVYEQYF
>TRBV10-3|-|TRBD1|TRBJ1-5
TGTGCCATCAGGTCGGACAGGGGCAATCAGCCCCAGCATTTT
CAIRSDRGNQPQHF
>TRBV20-1|many|-|TRBJ2-5
TGCAGTGCTCCAACTCCGGGACACCACCAAGAGACCCAGTACTTC
CSAPTPGHHQETQYF
>TRBV6-2/TRBV6-3|-|TRBD2|TRBJ2-7
TGTGCCAGCACCCCGGACGGCGGGAGTTACGAGCAGTACTTC
CASTPDGGSYEQYF
>TRBV14|many|-|TRBJ2-2
TGTGCCAGCAGCCAAGCCACAGGTTACACCGGGGAGCTGTTTTTT
CASSQATGYTGELFF
>TRBV11-3|many|-|TRBJ2-2
TGTGCCAGCGGACAGACGGCGAACACCGGGGAGCTGTTTTTT
CASGQTANTGELFF
>TRBV5-1|-|-|TRBJ1-1
TGCGCCAGCAGCTTCCGGGCCAGGGGTAACACTGAAGCTTCCTTT
CASSFRARGNTEASF
>TRBV30|-|-|TRBJ1-5
TGTGCCTGGAGTTTAGGGAATAGGGGCAATCAGCCCCAGCATTTT
CAWSLGNRGNQPQHF
>TRBV18|many|TRBD2|TRBJ2-5
TGTGCCAGCTCACCACCGACTAGCGGGGAATACGAGACCCAGTACTTC
CASSPPTSGEYETQYF
>TRBV19|-|-|TRBJ1-5
TGTGCCAGTAGAGCGCCTGGAGAGGGGCCCCAGCCTTTT
CASRAPGEGPQPF
>TRBV6-2/TRBV6-3|-|TRBD1|TRBJ2-4
TGTGCCAGCAGTGGACAGGGGGCAAGTGACATTCAGTACTTC
CASSGQGASDIQYF
>TRBV20-1|-|-|TRBJ1-1
TGCAGTGCTAGATCAATAGATGCCGAATTTAGAGTAGGGGCTTTCTTT
CSARSIDAEFRVGAFF
>TRBV4-1|-|-|TRBJ2-7
TGCGCCAGCAACCAAGCATCTGGAGGACGAGGTGAGCAGTACTTC
CASNQASGGRGEQYF
>TRBV5-1|many|TRBD1|TRBJ2-7
TGCGCCAGCAGGGATGGGACAGGGGACGAGCAGTACTTC
CASRDGTGDEQYF
>TRBV20-1|-|TRBD1|TRBJ2-7
TGCAGTGCCACGGGACAGGGGACGCAAGAGCAGTACTTC
CSATGQGTQEQYF
>TRBV12-3/TRBV12-4|-|-|TRBJ1-1
TGTGCCAGCAGCCCCTCGGGGTCCACTGAAGCTTTCTTT
CASSPSGSTEAFF
>TRBV20-1|many|TRBD1|TRBJ2-5
TGCAGTGCTCGGACAGGGTGGGAGACCCAGTACTTC
CSARTGWETQYF
>TRBV20-1|many|-|TRBJ2-3
TGCAGTGCTCCAAAACAGCGGGGCACAGATACGCAGTATTTT
CSAPKQRGTDTQYF
>TRBV12-3/TRBV12-4|-|-|TRBJ1-5
TGTGCCAGCAGTTTTGGCGGGAGGGATCAGCCCCAGCATTTT
CASSFGGRDQPQHF
>TRBV7-2|many|-|TRBJ2-7
TGTGCCAGCAGCTTAGGGGACGGCCCCTACGAGCAGTACTTC
CASSLGDGPYEQYF
>TRBV28|many|TRBD1|TRBJ1-2
TGTGCCAGCAGTCTCGACAGGGCTTTTTATGGCTACACCTTC
CASSLDRAFYGYTF
>TRBV28|many|TRBD2|TRBJ2-2
TGTGCCAGCAGGCCCAGCGGGAGTTCGTCCACCGGGGAGCTGTTTTTT
CASRPSGSSSTGELFF
>TRBV11-1|few|TRBD1|TRBJ1-3
TGTGCCAGCACCCTACAGGGGGTTTCTGGAAACACCATATATTTT
CASTLQGVSGNTIYF
>TRBV12-3/TRBV12-4|many|-|TRBJ2-7
TGTGCCAGCAGTTTGAGGGACGTCGGGCAGTACTTC
CASSLRDVGQYF
>TRBV5-5|-|-|TRBJ2-7
TGTGCCAGCAGCTTGACAAGGGGCTCCTACGAGCAGTACTTC
CASSLTRGSYEQYF
>TRBV12-3/TRBV12-4|many|-|TRBJ2-5
TGTGCCAGCAGTCTGGACAGAATGTACCAAGAGACCCAGTACTTC
CASSLDRMYQETQYF
>TRBV6-1|many|-|TRBJ1-2
TGTGCCAGCAGTGATTACAGGCGCTATGGCTACACCTTC
CASSDYRRYGYTF
>TRBV29-1|many|-|TRBJ2-3
TGCAGCGTTGGACAGGACTCAGATACGCAGTATTTT
CSVGQDSDTQYF
>TRBV6-1|-|-|TRBJ1-1
TGTGCCAGCAGTCTCAAGTTCGATCTCACTGAAGCTTTCTTT
CASSLKFDLTEAFF
>TRBV7-2|many|-|TRBJ2-7
TGTGCCAGCAGCTTAGCACAGGTACTACTCTACGAGCAGTACTTC
CASSLAQVLLYEQYF
>TRBV28|many|TRBD1|TRBJ1-2
TGTGCCAGCGGCCGGGCGGGGACAGTAGGAGGCTACACCTTC
CASGRAGTVGGYTF
>TRBV29-1|many|-|TRBJ1-1
TGCAGCGTTGCAGGGCGTCTGAACACTGAAGCTTTCTTT
CSVAGRLNTEAFF
>TRBV25-1|many|-|TRBJ2-7
TGTGCCAGCAGTGAACCTGGGACGGGAAGTTACGAGCAGTACTTC
CASSEPGTGSYEQYF
>TRBV5-1|many|-|TRBJ1-1
TGCGCCAGCAGCTTTTCCACGGTGAACACTGAAGCTTTCTTT
CASSFSTVNTEAFF
>TRBV7-2|many|TRBD2|TRBJ2-7
TGTGCCAGCAGCTTAGTTACTCGCGGGGGGGCCCTCTACGAGCAGTACTTC
CASSLVTRGGALYEQYF